This T cell receptor beta chain was identified in a study of regulatory T cells in long-lasting Graves disease. With iRepertoire HTBI primers and Arm-PCR of CDR3 regions, TCR beta libraries were built. In TCRdb, the multiplex PCR reads were re-called with MiXCR into one record per CDR3 protein. The repertoire holds fewer than 550,000 distinct CDR3 sequences, with about 16% as singletons. The CDR3 consists of 13 residues. V was cut by 3 bases and J by 0 bases, with 6 bases left in between. Germline V gene lookup returns CDR1 SEHNR and CDR2 FQNEAQ (reference sequence). Study conclusions and caveats: The analysis examined peripheral blood only and excluded thyroid tissue. Results may be inaccurate due to the small sample size.

This clonotype was seen ten or more times. Its antigen is not known. Time point described: newly diagnosed GD, antithyroid drugs for less than 3 months. Making the TCR library involved RNA that had been extracted from PBMCs. EDTA tubes were used for drawing around 8.8 milliliters of peripheral blood. These data also formed part of another study, on T cells in Graves' hyperthyroidism and ophthalmopathy.

The V gene is TRBV7-9, the J gene TRBJ2-7; D not resolved. This receptor was taken from a young woman with Graves disease. The sequencing here drew on peripheral blood mononuclear cells (PBMCs), taken at new diagnosis, from a patient treated with antithyroid drugs. CDR3 sequence (DNA): TGTGCCAGCAGCTTTTACAGCTCCTACGAGCAGTACTTC. It translates to CASSFYSSYEQYF.